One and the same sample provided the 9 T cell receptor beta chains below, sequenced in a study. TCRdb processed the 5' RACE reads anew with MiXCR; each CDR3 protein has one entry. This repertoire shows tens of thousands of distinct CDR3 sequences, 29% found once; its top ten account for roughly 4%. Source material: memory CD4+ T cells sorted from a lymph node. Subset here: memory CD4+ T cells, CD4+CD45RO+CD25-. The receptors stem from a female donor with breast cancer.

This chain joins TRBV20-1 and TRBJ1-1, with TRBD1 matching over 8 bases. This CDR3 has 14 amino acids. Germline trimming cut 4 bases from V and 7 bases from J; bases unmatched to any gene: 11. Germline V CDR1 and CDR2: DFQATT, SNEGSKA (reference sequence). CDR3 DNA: TGCAGTGCTATCCTGCGGACAGGGAAATTTGAAGCTTTCTTT. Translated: CSAILRTGKFEAFF.

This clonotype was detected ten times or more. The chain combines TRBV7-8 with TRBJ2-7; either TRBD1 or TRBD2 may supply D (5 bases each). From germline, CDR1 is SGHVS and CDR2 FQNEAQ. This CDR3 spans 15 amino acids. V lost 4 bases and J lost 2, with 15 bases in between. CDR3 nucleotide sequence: TGTGCCAGCAGCTCCCCTCGAGGGGCTGCCTACGAGCAGTACTTC. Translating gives CASSSPRGAAYEQYF. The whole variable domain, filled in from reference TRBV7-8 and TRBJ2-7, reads GAGVSQSPRYKVAKRGQDVALRCDPISGHVSLFWYQQALGQGPEFLTYFQNEAQLDKSGLPSDRFFAERPEGSVSTLKIQRTQQEDSAVYLCASSSPRGAAYEQYFGPGTRLTVT.

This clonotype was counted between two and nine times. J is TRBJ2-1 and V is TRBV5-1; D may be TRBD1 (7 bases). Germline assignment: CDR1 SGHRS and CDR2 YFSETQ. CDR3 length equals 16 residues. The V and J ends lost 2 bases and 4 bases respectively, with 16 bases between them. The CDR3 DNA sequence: TGCGCCAGCAGCTTAAACGCGGGACAGTCATACAATGAGCAGTTCTTC. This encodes CASSLNAGQSYNEQFF. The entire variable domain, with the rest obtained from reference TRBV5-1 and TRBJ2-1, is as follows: KAGVTQTPRYLIKTRGQQVTLSCSPISGHRSVSWYQQTPGQGLQFLFEYFSETQRNKGNFPGRFSGRQFSNSRSEMNVSTLELGDSALYLCASSLNAGQSYNEQFFGPGTRLTVL.

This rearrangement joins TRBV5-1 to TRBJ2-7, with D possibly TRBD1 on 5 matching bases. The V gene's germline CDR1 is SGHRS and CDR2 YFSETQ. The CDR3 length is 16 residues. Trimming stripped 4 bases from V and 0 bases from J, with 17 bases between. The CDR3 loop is CASSLGAAQSSYEQYF. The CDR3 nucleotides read TGCGCCAGCAGCCTAGGGGCAGCTCAGAGCTCCTACGAGCAGTACTTC.

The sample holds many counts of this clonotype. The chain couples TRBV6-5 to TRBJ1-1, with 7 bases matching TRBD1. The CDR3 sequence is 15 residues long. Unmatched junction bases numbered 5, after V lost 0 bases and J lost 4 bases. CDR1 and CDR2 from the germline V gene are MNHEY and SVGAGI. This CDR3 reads CASSYSNRGSTEAFF. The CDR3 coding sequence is TGTGCCAGCAGTTACTCGAACAGGGGTAGCACTGAAGCTTTCTTT.

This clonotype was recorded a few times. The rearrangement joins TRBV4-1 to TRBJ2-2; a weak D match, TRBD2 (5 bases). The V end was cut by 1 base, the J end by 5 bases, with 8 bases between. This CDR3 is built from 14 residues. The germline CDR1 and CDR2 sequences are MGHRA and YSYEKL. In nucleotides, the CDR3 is TGCGCCAGCAGCCAAGTCTGGACTACCGGGGAGCTGTTTTTT. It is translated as CASSQVWTTGELFF.

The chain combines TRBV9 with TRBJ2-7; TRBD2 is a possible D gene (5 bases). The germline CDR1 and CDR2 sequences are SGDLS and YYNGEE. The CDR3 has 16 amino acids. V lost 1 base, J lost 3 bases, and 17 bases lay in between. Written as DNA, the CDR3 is TGTGCCAGCAGCGTATCCAGCGGAATATCCCTCTACGAGCAGTACTTC. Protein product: CASSVSSGISLYEQYF.

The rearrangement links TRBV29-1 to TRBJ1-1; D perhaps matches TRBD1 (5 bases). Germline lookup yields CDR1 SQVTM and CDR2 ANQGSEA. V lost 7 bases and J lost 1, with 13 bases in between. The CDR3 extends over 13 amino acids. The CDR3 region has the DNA TGCAGCGGTAAGACAGTCGGGAACACTGAAGCTTTCTTT. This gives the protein CSGKTVGNTEAFF.

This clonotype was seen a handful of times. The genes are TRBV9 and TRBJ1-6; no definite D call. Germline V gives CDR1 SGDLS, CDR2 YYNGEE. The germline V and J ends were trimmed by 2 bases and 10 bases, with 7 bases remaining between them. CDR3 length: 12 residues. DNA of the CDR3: TGTGCCAGCAGCGTGGGGTCCTCACCCCTCCACTTT. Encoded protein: CASSVGSSPLHF.